One sample yielded the 14 T cell receptor beta chains listed below, sequenced in a study of blood T cell repertoires in COVID-19. Libraries were prepared by immunoSEQ multiplex PCR; TCRdb keeps only in-frame clonotypes and omits some of them. The table has 220,000 or so clones, 65% to 85% seen once; the top ten hold 3% to 4%. What was sequenced was PBMCs or T cells enriched from blood (not recorded which). Receptors originate from a woman aged 60-70 years who had recovered from COVID-19.

The rearrangement links TRBV6-5 to TRBJ1-2; D is unresolved. The CDR3 totals 15 residues. The V gene lost 8 bases and the J gene lost 0 bases, with 16 bases spanning the gap. The germline gives CDR1 MNHEY, CDR2 SVGAGI. The chain's CDR3 is CASEEARASNYGYTF. The CDR3 DNA follows: TGTGCCAGCGAGGAGGCCCGGGCTTCTAACTATGGCTACACCTTC.

With regard to this clone: This specimen includes other DNA sequences encoding the same CDR3. CDR3 residues: CASSIEKLAGGNEQYF. The CDR3 region has the DNA TGTGCCAGTAGTATAGAAAAACTAGCGGGAGGAAACGAGCAGTACTTC. The V call is TRBV19, the J call TRBJ2-7, with 12 nucleotides matching TRBD2. V shed 0 bases, J shed 5 bases, and the junction held 5 bases outside the gene matches. Germline CDR1 LNHDA, CDR2 SQIVND (reference sequence). CDR3 size: 16 residues.

This clone was counted a single time. The chain recombines TRBV7-3 with TRBJ2-3; 7 bases are a match to TRBD1. This CDR3 spans 14 amino acids. V lost 5 bases, J lost 6 bases, and 8 bases stayed unmatched. Germline values: CDR1 SGHTA, CDR2 FQGTGA. The CDR3 sequence: CASSPSGTADTQYF. The CDR3 nucleotides read TGTGCCAGCAGCCCCTCGGGGACAGCGGATACGCAGTATTTT.

This sequence joins TRBV9 and TRBJ2-2; 8 nucleotides line up with TRBD2. The CDR3 is 17 amino acids. Looked up from germline, CDR1 is SGDLS and CDR2 is YYNGEE. J was trimmed by 8 bases and V by 2 bases; bases with no gene match: 14. The CDR3 loop reads CASSVRAGESRMGELFF. CDR3 sequence (DNA): TGTGCCAGCAGCGTCAGAGCGGGAGAGTCCCGGATGGGGGAGCTGTTTTTT.

Only a few counts were recorded for this clone. The chain combines TRBV18 with TRBJ1-3; D is possibly TRBD1 (5 bases). Germline assignment: CDR1 KGHSH and CDR2 LQKENI. V was shortened by 3 bases and J by 0 bases, with 9 bases between the two germline ends. The CDR3 length is 15 residues. CDR3 sequence (DNA): TGTGCCAGCTCACCGGACACGTACTCTGGAAACACCATATATTTT. Translated: CASSPDTYSGNTIYF.

The chain combines TRBV2 with TRBJ1-2; TRBD1 agrees at 10 bases. CDR1 is SNHLY, CDR2 FYNNEI, per germline. Trimming took 5 bases from V and 0 from J; bases not matched to a gene: 3. This CDR3 contains 15 residues. CDR3 DNA: TGTGCCAGCAGTATCGGACAGGGGGCTAACTATGGCTACACCTTC. The encoded protein is CASSIGQGANYGYTF. Based on the CDR3 plus reference TRBV2 and TRBJ1-2, the full variable domain is EPEVTQTPSHQVTQMGQEVILRCVPISNHLYFYWYRQILGQKVEFLVSFYNNEISEKSEIFDDQFSVERPDGSNFTLKIRSTKLEDSAMYFCASSIGQGANYGYTFGSGTRLTVV.

In this sample, this clone turned up a few times. The rearrangement joins TRBV9 to TRBJ2-2; D gene ambiguous. The V and J ends lost 3 bases and 6 bases respectively, with 9 bases between them. Germline CDR1 SGDLS, CDR2 YYNGEE. The length of the CDR3 is 13 residues. The CDR3 reads CASSATDPGELFF. As DNA, the CDR3 is TGTGCCAGCAGCGCTACAGACCCCGGGGAGCTGTTTTTT.

CDR3 DNA sequence: TGCGCCAGCAGCTATCCGGGACTAGCGGTTAACACAGATACGCAGTATTTT. Residues: CASSYPGLAVNTDTQYF. The chain is built from TRBV5-1 and TRBJ2-3; 11 bases are a match to TRBD2. The CDR3 runs to 17 residues. CDR1 SGHRS and CDR2 YFSETQ come from the germline V gene. After removal of 3 bases from V and 2 bases from J, the junction contained 8 bases not matched to a gene.

This chain joins TRBV12-3 or TRBV12-4 and TRBJ1-2; 7 bases are a match to TRBD1. The CDR3 sequence is 13 residues long. V lost 8 bases and J lost 0; bases outside the gene matches: 3. CDR3 protein: CASVGTANYGYTF. DNA for the CDR3: TGTGCCAGCGTGGGGACAGCTAACTATGGCTACACCTTC.

The V gene is TRBV19, the J gene TRBJ2-1, with 9 positions matching TRBD2. V shed 0 bases, J shed 6 bases, and the junction held 6 bases outside the gene matches. Germline assignment: CDR1 LNHDA and CDR2 SQIVND (reference sequence). The CDR3 has 16 residues. The DNA of the CDR3 is TGTGCCAGTAGTATAGAGCGCCTAGCGGGAATCAATGAGCAGTTCTTC. Translated, it gives CASSIERLAGINEQFF. The full variable domain, in which reference TRBV19 and TRBJ2-1 provide the parts outside the CDR3, is DGGITQSPKYLFRKEGQNVTLSCEQNLNHDAMYWYRQDPGQGLRLIYYSQIVNDFQKGDIAEGYSVSREKKESFPLTVTSAQKNPTAFYLCASSIERLAGINEQFFGPGTRLTVL.

The chain joins TRBV5-1 to TRBJ2-6; 10 bases match TRBD2. CDR1 SGHRS and CDR2 YFSETQ come from the germline V gene. This CDR3 is 15 amino acids long. V was clipped by 4 bases and J by 2 bases; unmatched bases: 0. CDR3 nucleotide sequence: TGCGCCAGCAGCCTAGCGGGGGCTGGGGCCAACGTCCTGACTTTC. Translation: CASSLAGAGANVLTF.

This clone was observed a few times. This rearrangement joins TRBV11-2 to TRBJ1-1, with TRBD1 matching over 9 bases. Per the germline V gene, CDR1 is SGHAT and CDR2 is FQNNGV. Unmatched junction bases numbered 10, after V lost 4 bases and J lost 4 bases. The CDR3 has 16 residues. CDR3 DNA: TGTGCCAGCAGCTCCTTTACAGGGGGCACGGTCACTGAAGCTTTCTTT. Encoded protein: CASSSFTGGTVTEAFF.

This clone occurred a few times. The chain recombines TRBV19 with TRBJ1-6; D is ambiguous. Trimming left V 5 bases short and J 4 bases short, with 12 bases between. The CDR3 totals 15 residues. Germline CDR1 and CDR2: LNHDA and SQIVND (reference sequence). DNA for the CDR3: TGTGCCAGTAGTGACCTACGAGGGTATAATTCACCCCTCCACTTT. Protein sequence: CASSDLRGYNSPLHF.

CDR3 region: CASSTSGTSSYEQYF. In DNA, the CDR3 is TGTGCCAGTAGTACTAGCGGAACCAGCTCCTACGAGCAGTACTTC. The V gene is TRBV19, the J gene TRBJ2-7, with 7 bases lining up with TRBD2. The germline CDR1 and CDR2 sequences are LNHDA and SQIVND (reference sequence). The CDR3 length is 15 residues. The ends lost 4 bases at V and 0 bases at J; junction bases unmatched: 6.